This T cell receptor (beta chain) was retrieved from a study of response to subunit inactivated influenza vaccine. Study-wide results and caveats: T cells newly recruited by each seasonal influenza vaccination are few, the authors suggested.

TCRdb analysed the RT-PCR reads with MiXCR anew, one entry per CDR3 protein. The sample lists 650,000 to 800,000 distinct CDR3 sequences; over 11% were seen once. The length of the CDR3 is 15 residues. Germline V lookup: CDR1 DFQATT, CDR2 SNEGSKA (reference sequence). V gave up 5 bases and J gave up 7 bases, with 21 bases separating them. As to this clonotype: Antigen: not known.

The sequence derives from a man between 45 and 60 years old who received an inactivated influenza vaccine. The rearrangement uses TRBV20-1 and TRBJ2-1; maybe TRBD2 (6 bases). This material consisted of PBMCs from blood, taken roughly 15 days before vaccination. CDR3 region: CSAPRRTIEVNEQFF. CDR3 nucleotides: TGCAGTGCTCCGCGCCGGACTATCGAGGTTAATGAGCAGTTCTTC.